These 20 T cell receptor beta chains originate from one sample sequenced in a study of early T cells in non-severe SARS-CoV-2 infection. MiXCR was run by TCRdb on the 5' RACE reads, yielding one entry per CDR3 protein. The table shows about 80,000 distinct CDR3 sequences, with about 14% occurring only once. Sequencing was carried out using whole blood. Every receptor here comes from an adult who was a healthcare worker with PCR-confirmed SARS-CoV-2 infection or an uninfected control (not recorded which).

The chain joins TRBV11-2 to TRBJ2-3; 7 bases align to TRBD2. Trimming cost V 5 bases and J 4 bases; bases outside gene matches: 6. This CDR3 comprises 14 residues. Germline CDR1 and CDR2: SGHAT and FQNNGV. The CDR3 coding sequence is TGTGCCAGCAGCCTTAGCGCGGGGGCAGATACGCAGTATTTT. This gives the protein CASSLSAGADTQYF.

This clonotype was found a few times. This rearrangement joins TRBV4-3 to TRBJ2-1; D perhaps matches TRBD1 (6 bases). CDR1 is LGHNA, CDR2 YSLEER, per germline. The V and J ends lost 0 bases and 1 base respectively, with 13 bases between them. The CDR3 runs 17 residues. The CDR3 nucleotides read TGCGCCAGCAGCCAAGATCCGGGACACTCATCCTACAATGAGCAGTTCTTC. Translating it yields CASSQDPGHSSYNEQFF.

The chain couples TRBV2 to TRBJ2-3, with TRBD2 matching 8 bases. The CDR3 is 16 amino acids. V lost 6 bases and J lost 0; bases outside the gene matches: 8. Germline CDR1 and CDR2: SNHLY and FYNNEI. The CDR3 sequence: CASRRSGGTSTDTQYF. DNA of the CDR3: TGTGCCAGCAGAAGGAGCGGGGGTACTAGCACAGATACGCAGTATTTT.

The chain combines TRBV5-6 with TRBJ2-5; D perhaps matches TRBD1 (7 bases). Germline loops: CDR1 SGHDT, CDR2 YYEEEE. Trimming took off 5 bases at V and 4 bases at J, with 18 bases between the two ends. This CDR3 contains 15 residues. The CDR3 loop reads CASRDTGEEGETQYF. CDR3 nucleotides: TGTGCCAGCAGAGATACAGGGGAGGAAGGAGAGACCCAGTACTTC.

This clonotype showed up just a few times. CDR3 sequence: CASSFPSGGIETQYF. CDR3 coding DNA: TGTGCCAGCAGCTTCCCTAGCGGGGGGATCGAGACCCAGTACTTC. This chain joins TRBV5-6 and TRBJ2-5; TRBD2 matches at 11 bases. The V gene's germline CDR1 is SGHDT and CDR2 YYEEEE. V was clipped by 2 bases and J by 5 bases; unmatched bases: 5. This CDR3 comprises 15 residues.

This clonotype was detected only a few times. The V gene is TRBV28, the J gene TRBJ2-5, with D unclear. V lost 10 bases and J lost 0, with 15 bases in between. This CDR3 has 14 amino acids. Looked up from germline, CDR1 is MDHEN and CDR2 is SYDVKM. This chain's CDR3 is CATWGEGYQETQYF. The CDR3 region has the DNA TGTGCCACATGGGGTGAAGGCTACCAAGAGACCCAGTACTTC.

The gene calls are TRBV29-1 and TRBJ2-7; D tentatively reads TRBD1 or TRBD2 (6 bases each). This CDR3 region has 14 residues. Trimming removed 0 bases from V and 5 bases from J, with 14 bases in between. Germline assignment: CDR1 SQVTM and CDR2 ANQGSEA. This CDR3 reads CSVEDRFGGHEQYF. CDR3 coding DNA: TGCAGCGTTGAAGATAGGTTCGGGGGCCACGAGCAGTACTTC.

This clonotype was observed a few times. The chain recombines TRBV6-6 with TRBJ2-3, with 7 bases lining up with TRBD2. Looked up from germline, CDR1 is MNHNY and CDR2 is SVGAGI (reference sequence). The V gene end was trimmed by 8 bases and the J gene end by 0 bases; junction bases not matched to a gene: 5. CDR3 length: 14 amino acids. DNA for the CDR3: TGTGCCAGCTCGACAGCGGGGAGCACAGATACGCAGTATTTT. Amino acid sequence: CASSTAGSTDTQYF.

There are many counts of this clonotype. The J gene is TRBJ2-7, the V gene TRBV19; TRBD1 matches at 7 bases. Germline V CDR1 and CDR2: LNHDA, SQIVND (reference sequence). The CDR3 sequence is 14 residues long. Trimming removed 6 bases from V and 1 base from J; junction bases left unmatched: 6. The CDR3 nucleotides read TGTGCCAGTAGCCCCGGGGACAGATCCTACGAGCAGTACTTC. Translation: CASSPGDRSYEQYF. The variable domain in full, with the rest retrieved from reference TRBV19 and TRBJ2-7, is DGGITQSPKYLFRKEGQNVTLSCEQNLNHDAMYWYRQDPGQGLRLIYYSQIVNDFQKGDIAEGYSVSREKKESFPLTVTSAQKNPTAFYLCASSPGDRSYEQYFGPGTRLTVT.

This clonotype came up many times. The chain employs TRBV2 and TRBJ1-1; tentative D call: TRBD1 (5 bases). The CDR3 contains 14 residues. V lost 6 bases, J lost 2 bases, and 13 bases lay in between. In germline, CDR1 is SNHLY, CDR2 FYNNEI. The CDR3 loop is CASRSFTGNTEAFF. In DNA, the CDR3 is TGTGCCAGCAGGTCCTTTACAGGAAACACTGAAGCTTTCTTT.

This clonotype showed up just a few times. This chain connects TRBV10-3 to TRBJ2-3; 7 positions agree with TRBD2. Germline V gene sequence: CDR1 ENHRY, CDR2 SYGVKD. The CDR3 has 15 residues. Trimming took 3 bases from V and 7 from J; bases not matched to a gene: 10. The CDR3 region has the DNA TGTGCCATCAGTGACCGGCTAGCGGCGGCAAATACGCAGTATTTT. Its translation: CAISDRLAAANTQYF.

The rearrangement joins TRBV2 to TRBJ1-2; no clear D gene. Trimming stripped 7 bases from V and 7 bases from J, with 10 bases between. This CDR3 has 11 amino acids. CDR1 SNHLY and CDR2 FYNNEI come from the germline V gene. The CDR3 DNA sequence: TGTGCCAGCACGGCCTGGAGTGGCTACACCTTC. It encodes CASTAWSGYTF. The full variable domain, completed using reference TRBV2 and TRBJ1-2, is EPEVTQTPSHQVTQMGQEVILRCVPISNHLYFYWYRQILGQKVEFLVSFYNNEISEKSEIFDDQFSVERPDGSNFTLKIRSTKLEDSAMYFCASTAWSGYTFGSGTRLTVV.

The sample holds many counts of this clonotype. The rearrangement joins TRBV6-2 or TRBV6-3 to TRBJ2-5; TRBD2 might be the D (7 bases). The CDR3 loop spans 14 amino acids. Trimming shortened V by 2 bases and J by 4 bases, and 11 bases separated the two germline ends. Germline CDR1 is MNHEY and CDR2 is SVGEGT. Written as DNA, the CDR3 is TGTGCCAGCAGTTACGGGGGGGCCAGAGAGACCCAGTACTTC. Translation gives CASSYGGARETQYF.

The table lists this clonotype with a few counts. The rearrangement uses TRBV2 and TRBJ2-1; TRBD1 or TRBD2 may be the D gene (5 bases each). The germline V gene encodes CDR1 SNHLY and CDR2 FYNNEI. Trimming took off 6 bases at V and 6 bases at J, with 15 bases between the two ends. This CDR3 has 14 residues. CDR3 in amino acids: CASSPDGAVNEQFF. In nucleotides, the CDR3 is TGTGCCAGCAGCCCCGACGGGGCCGTCAATGAGCAGTTCTTC.

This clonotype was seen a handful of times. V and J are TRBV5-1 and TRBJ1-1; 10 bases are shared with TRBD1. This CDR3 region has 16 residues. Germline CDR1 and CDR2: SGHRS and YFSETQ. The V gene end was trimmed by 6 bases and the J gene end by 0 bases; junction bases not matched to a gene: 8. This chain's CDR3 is CASTPGTGAMNTEAFF. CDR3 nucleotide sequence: TGCGCCAGCACTCCCGGGACAGGGGCCATGAACACTGAAGCTTTCTTT.

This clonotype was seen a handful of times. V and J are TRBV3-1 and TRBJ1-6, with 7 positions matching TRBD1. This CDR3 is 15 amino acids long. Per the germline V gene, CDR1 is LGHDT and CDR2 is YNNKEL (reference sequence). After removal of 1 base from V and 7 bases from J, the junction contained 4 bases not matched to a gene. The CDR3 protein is CASSQGDSPNSPLHF. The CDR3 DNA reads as TGTGCCAGCAGCCAAGGGGACAGCCCGAATTCACCCCTCCACTTT.

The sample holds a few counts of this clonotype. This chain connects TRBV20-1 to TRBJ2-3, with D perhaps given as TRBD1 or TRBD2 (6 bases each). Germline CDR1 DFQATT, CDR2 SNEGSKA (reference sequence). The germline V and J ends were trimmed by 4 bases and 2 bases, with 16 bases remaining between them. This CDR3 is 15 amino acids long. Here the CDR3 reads CSATSGGQLTDTQYF. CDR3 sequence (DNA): TGCAGTGCTACGTCCGGGGGCCAGCTCACAGATACGCAGTATTTT.

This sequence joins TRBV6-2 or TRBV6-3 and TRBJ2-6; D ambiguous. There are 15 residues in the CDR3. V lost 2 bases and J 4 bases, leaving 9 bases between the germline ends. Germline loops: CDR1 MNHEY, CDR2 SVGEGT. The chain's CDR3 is CASSYAVAGANVLTF. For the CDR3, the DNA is TGTGCCAGCAGTTACGCGGTAGCCGGGGCCAACGTCCTGACTTTC.

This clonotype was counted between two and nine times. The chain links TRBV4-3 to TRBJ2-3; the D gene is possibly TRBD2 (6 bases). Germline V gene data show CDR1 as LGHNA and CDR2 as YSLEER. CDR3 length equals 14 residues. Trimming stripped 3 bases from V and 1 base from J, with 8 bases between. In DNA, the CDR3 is TGCGCCAGCAGCCAGGGCGGGGGCACAGATACGCAGTATTTT. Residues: CASSQGGGTDTQYF.

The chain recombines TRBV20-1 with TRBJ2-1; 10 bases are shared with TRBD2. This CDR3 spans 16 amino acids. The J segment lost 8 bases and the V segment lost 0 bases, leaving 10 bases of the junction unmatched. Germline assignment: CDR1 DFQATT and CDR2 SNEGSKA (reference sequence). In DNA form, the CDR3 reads TGCAGTGCTAGAGATTTCCTGGCTAGCGGGGGCCATGAGCAGTTCTTC. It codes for CSARDFLASGGHEQFF.